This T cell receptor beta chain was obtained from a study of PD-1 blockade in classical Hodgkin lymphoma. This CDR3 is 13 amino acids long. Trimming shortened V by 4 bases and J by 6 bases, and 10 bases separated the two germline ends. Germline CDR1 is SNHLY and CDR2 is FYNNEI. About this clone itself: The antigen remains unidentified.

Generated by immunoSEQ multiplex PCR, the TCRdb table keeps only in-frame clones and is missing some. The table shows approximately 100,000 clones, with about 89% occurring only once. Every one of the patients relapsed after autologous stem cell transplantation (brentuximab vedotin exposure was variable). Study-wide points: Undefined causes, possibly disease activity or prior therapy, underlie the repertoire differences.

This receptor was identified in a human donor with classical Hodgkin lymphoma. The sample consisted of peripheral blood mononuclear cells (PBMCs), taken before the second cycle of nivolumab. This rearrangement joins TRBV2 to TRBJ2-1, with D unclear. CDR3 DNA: TGTGCCAGCAGTGTTGGGCCCTTCAATGAGCAGTTCTTC. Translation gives CASSVGPFNEQFF.